This passage covers 6 T cell receptor beta chains from one sample sequenced in a study of blood T cell repertoires in COVID-19. The assay was immunoSEQ multiplex PCR, and TCRdb's table has in-frame clones only and misses some. Among fewer than 350,000 clones listed, approximately 85% were seen once. Sequenced sample: peripheral blood. The receptors derive from a man aged 18 to 29 with active or convalescent COVID-19.

This clone was seen a single time. The J gene is TRBJ2-1, the V gene TRBV6-2 or TRBV6-3, with TRBD1 matching over 8 bases. CDR3 size: 11 residues. The V gene's germline CDR1 is MNHEY and CDR2 SVGEGT. Trimming cost V 5 bases and J 9 bases; bases outside gene matches: 0. CDR3 protein: CASSDRGEQFF. CDR3 in DNA: TGTGCCAGCAGTGACAGGGGTGAGCAGTTCTTC.

The V gene is TRBV4-1, the J gene TRBJ2-7; tentative D call: TRBD2 (5 bases). Trimming removed 3 bases at V and 2 bases at J, with 14 bases between. Germline CDR1 is MGHRA and CDR2 is YSYEKL. The CDR3 covers 15 residues. This chain's CDR3 is CASSHQGEGTYEQYF. CDR3 nucleotides: TGCGCCAGCAGCCACCAAGGAGAGGGTACCTACGAGCAGTACTTC.

The chain carries TRBV7-2 and TRBJ2-7; 7 positions agree with TRBD1. The CDR3 runs 16 residues. Trimming cost V 2 bases and J 4 bases; bases outside gene matches: 11. Germline loops: CDR1 SGHTA, CDR2 FQGNSA. This CDR3 is CASSLFEAGGYYEQYF. The DNA for the CDR3 is TGTGCCAGCAGCTTATTTGAGGCAGGGGGATATTACGAGCAGTACTTC.

The chain is built from TRBV19 and TRBJ1-2, with unresolved D. CDR1 is LNHDA, CDR2 SQIVND, per germline (reference sequence). The CDR3 contains 15 residues. Trimming took off 5 bases at V and 2 bases at J, with 15 bases between the two ends. The CDR3 loop reads CASSAMARGNYGYTF. As DNA, the CDR3 is TGTGCCAGTAGTGCCATGGCCCGCGGAAACTATGGCTACACCTTC.

The chain has TRBV7-2 and TRBJ1-1, with TRBD1 identical over 7 bases. Germline trimming cut 7 bases from V and 3 bases from J; bases unmatched to any gene: 11. The CDR3 consists of 15 residues. Germline CDR1 is SGHTA and CDR2 is FQGNSA. The CDR3 sequence: CASNNLTGEDTEAFF. The CDR3, as DNA: TGTGCCAGCAACAACCTTACAGGGGAAGACACTGAAGCTTTCTTT.

Only a few counts were recorded for this clone. The chain recombines TRBV9 with TRBJ2-5; D ambiguous. Germline loops: CDR1 SGDLS, CDR2 YYNGEE. V was trimmed by 0 bases and J by 4 bases, leaving 7 bases between them. This CDR3 contains 13 residues. The CDR3 bases are TGTGCCAGCAGCGTAGACTTTCGAGAGACCCAGTACTTC. Protein: CASSVDFRETQYF.